One sample yielded the 30 T cell receptor beta chains listed below, sequenced in a study of T cell repertoires in ileal Crohn's disease. Time point meaning: neoterminal ileum biopsy at postoperative endoscopy, about 6 months after surgery. The table came from immunoSEQ multiplex PCR; TCRdb's copy has only in-frame clones and leaves some out. The sample holds about 62,000 clones, about 89% seen once. The sample comprised ileal tissue. These receptors were collected from an adult with Crohn's disease.

The V and J genes are TRBV9 and TRBJ1-3, with 10 positions matching TRBD1. With 3 bases clipped from V and 2 bases from J, the junction kept 8 bases outside the gene matches. This CDR3 is 17 amino acids long. Looked up from germline, CDR1 is SGDLS and CDR2 is YYNGEE. CDR3 region: CASSGRQGARAGNTIYF. DNA for the CDR3: TGTGCCAGCAGCGGACGACAGGGGGCGCGAGCTGGAAACACCATATATTTT.

This sequence joins TRBV18 and TRBJ2-3; no reliable D call. Germline V gives CDR1 KGHSH, CDR2 LQKENI. Between the trimmed V and J ends, which lost 3 bases and 4 bases, there was a span of 5 bases. This CDR3 is built from 12 residues. The DNA of the CDR3 is TGTGCCAGCTCACCCTCCGCAGATACGCAGTATTTT. This gives the protein CASSPSADTQYF.

This clone is a singleton in its sample. The rearrangement uses TRBV29-1 and TRBJ2-1; the match to TRBD1 covers 8 bases. CDR3 length: 14 residues. Germline CDR1 SQVTM, CDR2 ANQGSEA. Trimming took 3 bases from V and 10 from J; bases not matched to a gene: 11. The chain's CDR3 is CSVDRRTGSEEQFF. The CDR3 DNA is TGCAGCGTTGACCGGCGGACAGGGTCTGAGGAGCAGTTCTTC.

This clone was detected a few times. The chain uses TRBV7-8 and TRBJ1-2; D perhaps matches TRBD1 (6 bases). The germline CDR1 and CDR2 sequences are SGHVS and FQNEAQ. V was pared by 1 base and J by 4 bases, with 10 bases between. This CDR3 region has 14 residues. The CDR3 reads CASSLGQVFYGYTF. As DNA, the CDR3 is TGTGCCAGCAGCTTAGGACAGGTCTTCTATGGCTACACCTTC.

The chain recombines TRBV9 with TRBJ2-7; 8 positions agree with TRBD2. The germline V gene has CDR1 SGDLS and CDR2 YYNGEE. This CDR3 contains 16 residues. J was trimmed by 5 bases and V by 0 bases; bases with no gene match: 10. CDR3 DNA: TGTGCCAGCAGCGTAGAAGGCAGCGGGAGTTGGGACGAGCAGTACTTC. Amino acid sequence: CASSVEGSGSWDEQYF.

This chain joins TRBV7-9 and TRBJ1-1; D call uncertain. CDR1 SEHNR and CDR2 FQNEAQ come from the germline V gene (reference sequence). V lost 2 bases and J 1 base, leaving 11 bases between the germline ends. CDR3 length: 15 amino acids. This CDR3 is CASSLNAPRNTEAFF. The CDR3 nucleotides read TGTGCCAGCAGCTTAAATGCGCCTAGGAACACTGAAGCTTTCTTT.

The V and J genes are TRBV5-1 and TRBJ1-3; perhaps TRBD1 as D (5 bases). CDR3 length: 12 residues. CDR1 is SGHRS, CDR2 YFSETQ, per germline. V lost 6 bases, J lost 7 bases, and 11 bases lay in between. The CDR3 loop is CASKGQGNTIYF. Written as DNA, the CDR3 is TGCGCCAGCAAGGGGCAGGGTAACACCATATATTTT.

The chain has TRBV5-6 and TRBJ1-2; D gene unclear. CDR3 length equals 15 residues. Germline V gene lookup returns CDR1 SGHDT and CDR2 YYEEEE. Trimming shortened V by 1 base and J by 5 bases, and 15 bases separated the two germline ends. The DNA of the CDR3 is TGTGCCAGCAGCTTGTGGGGAAGCGGGCCTTATGGCTACACCTTC. This gives the protein CASSLWGSGPYGYTF.

The chain is built from TRBV18 and TRBJ1-1; the match to TRBD1 covers 7 bases. Germline assignment: CDR1 KGHSH and CDR2 LQKENI. The CDR3 is 14 amino acids. V trimming: 5 bases; J trimming: 5 bases; junction bases outside the gene matches: 8. This CDR3 reads CASSATGAGTEAFF. The DNA for the CDR3 is TGTGCCAGCTCAGCTACAGGGGCAGGGACTGAAGCTTTCTTT.

The rearrangement uses TRBV6-6 and TRBJ1-2; no clear D gene. V was shortened by 5 bases and J by 4 bases, with 8 bases between the two germline ends. CDR3 length equals 12 residues. CDR1 and CDR2 from the germline V gene are MNHNY and SVGAGI (reference sequence). CDR3 loop: CASSAGGYGYTF. The CDR3 DNA is TGTGCCAGCAGTGCGGGCGGCTATGGCTACACCTTC.

The CDR3 coding sequence is TGCGCCAGCAGCTTGGGAGCGGGTAACACCGGGGAGCTGTTTTTT. This codes for CASSLGAGNTGELFF. The gene calls are TRBV5-1 and TRBJ2-2, with a possible D match to TRBD2 (6 bases). CDR1 SGHRS and CDR2 YFSETQ come from the germline V gene. Trimming shortened V by 0 bases and J by 2 bases, and 8 bases separated the two germline ends. The CDR3 has 15 residues.

The rearrangement uses TRBV7-8 and TRBJ1-4; D is unresolved. CDR3 length: 13 residues. CDR1 is SGHVS and CDR2 is FQNEAQ in the germline V gene. The V end lost 2 bases, the J end lost 6 bases, and 7 bases lay between the germline ends. The chain's CDR3 is CASSLSLYEKLFF. DNA for the CDR3: TGTGCCAGCAGCTTATCTCTTTATGAAAAACTGTTTTTT.

With respect to this clone: One end of the junction varies from germline; a read error may be responsible. V usage is TRBV7-7 and J usage is TRBJ2-7; D is unresolved. The CDR3 covers 10 residues. Germline values: CDR1 SSHAT, CDR2 FNYEAQ (reference sequence). CDR3 amino acids: CASSPLLTRF. As DNA, the CDR3 is TGTGCTAGCAGCCCCCTTTTGACAAGATTC.

The chain combines TRBV5-1 with TRBJ1-4; 7 bases agree with TRBD1. Germline CDR1 SGHRS, CDR2 YFSETQ. The CDR3 length is 16 residues. The ends lost 1 base at V and 6 bases at J; junction bases unmatched: 9. This CDR3 reads CASSLRNRGSDEKLFF. The DNA for the CDR3 is TGCGCCAGCAGCTTGCGAAACAGGGGCTCGGATGAAAAACTGTTTTTT.

V and J are TRBV5-6 and TRBJ1-2, with 8 bases identical to TRBD1. V dropped 4 bases and J dropped 2; count of bases not matched to a gene: 4. Germline CDR1 SGHDT, CDR2 YYEEEE. The CDR3 runs 14 residues. The CDR3 DNA sequence: TGTGCCAGCAGCCGGGACAGGCAAAACTATGGCTACACCTTC. This sequence encodes CASSRDRQNYGYTF. Based on the CDR3 plus reference TRBV5-6 and TRBJ1-2, the full variable domain is DAGVTQSPTHLIKTRGQQVTLRCSPKSGHDTVSWYQQALGQGPQFIFQYYEEEERQRGNFPDRFSGHQFPNYSSELNVNALLLGDSALYLCASSRDRQNYGYTFGSGTRLTVV.

V usage is TRBV5-6 and J usage is TRBJ2-7, with D unclear. This CDR3 spans 15 amino acids. CDR1 is SGHDT and CDR2 is YYEEEE in the germline V gene. The V end lost 2 bases, the J end lost 2 bases, and 14 bases lay between the germline ends. Here the CDR3 DNA reads TGTGCCAGCAGCTTTGGGCAGTCCGCTACCTACGAGCAGTACGTC. It encodes CASSFGQSATYEQYV.

V usage is TRBV11-2 and J usage is TRBJ1-2; 8 positions agree with TRBD1. The CDR3 has 14 residues. The germline gives CDR1 SGHAT, CDR2 FQNNGV. The ends lost 5 bases at V and 5 bases at J; junction bases unmatched: 7. The CDR3 sequence: CASSLSRTGYGYTF. CDR3 nucleotide sequence: TGTGCCAGCAGCCTGTCGCGGACAGGGTATGGCTACACCTTC.

This clone was detected a few times. The chain carries TRBV27 and TRBJ1-2; 7 bases fit TRBD1. CDR3 size: 19 residues. Germline loops: CDR1 MNHEY, CDR2 SMNVEV (reference sequence). V gave up 6 bases and J gave up 2 bases; unmatched junction bases: 21. This CDR3 is CASSPWGRQGENGNYGYTF. The DNA for the CDR3 is TGTGCCAGCAGCCCCTGGGGGAGACAGGGTGAGAATGGAAACTATGGCTACACCTTC.

The gene calls are TRBV15 and TRBJ2-7, with no clear D. Trimming took 0 bases from V and 6 from J, leaving 6 bases between them. There are 12 residues in the CDR3. Germline CDR1 LNHNV, CDR2 YYDKDF (reference sequence). The CDR3 sequence is CATSRDGLEQYF. DNA for the CDR3: TGTGCCACCAGCAGAGATGGGCTCGAGCAGTACTTC.

This clone appeared once. The chain recombines TRBV29-1 with TRBJ2-3; D is unclear. Germline V gives CDR1 SQVTM, CDR2 ANQGSEA. Trimming took 6 bases from V and 5 from J, leaving 12 bases between them. The CDR3 has 12 amino acids. CDR3 coding DNA: TGCAGCGTCCTCCCTGAGATAGATACGCAGTATTTT. It specifies CSVLPEIDTQYF.

The rearrangement uses TRBV14 and TRBJ2-2; TRBD1 agrees at 7 bases. The CDR3 has 14 amino acids. Trimming cost V 1 base and J 9 bases; bases outside gene matches: 5. The germline CDR1 and CDR2 sequences are SGHDN and FVKESK. CDR3 nucleotides: TGTGCCAGCAGCCAAGTAGGGACAGTTAGGGAGCTGTTTTTT. This codes for CASSQVGTVRELFF. Full variable domain (remainder filled in from reference TRBV14 and TRBJ2-2): EAGVTQFPSHSVIEKGQTVTLRCDPISGHDNLYWYRRVMGKEIKFLLHFVKESKQDESGMPNNRFLAERTGGTYSTLKVQPAELEDSGVYFCASSQVGTVRELFFGEGSRLTVL.

This clone has at least ten counts. V usage is TRBV19 and J usage is TRBJ2-3; a possible D gene is TRBD2 (5 bases). The germline V gene has CDR1 LNHDA and CDR2 SQIVND (reference sequence). This CDR3 has 10 amino acids. Trimming shortened V by 8 bases and J by 5 bases, and 5 bases separated the two germline ends. Here the CDR3 reads CASEGDTQYF. The DNA of the CDR3 is TGTGCCAGTGAGGGAGATACGCAGTATTTT.

The chain has TRBV19 and TRBJ1-5, with 7 bases identical to TRBD1. V shed 5 bases, J shed 5 bases, and the junction held 9 bases outside the gene matches. This CDR3 comprises 15 residues. Germline CDR1 LNHDA, CDR2 SQIVND (reference sequence). Here the CDR3 reads CASSPNRGGDQPQHF. DNA for the CDR3: TGTGCCAGTAGTCCCAACAGGGGCGGGGATCAGCCCCAGCATTTT.

V and J are TRBV5-4 and TRBJ2-1, with TRBD2 matching 9 bases. The length of the CDR3 is 16 residues. The V gene's germline CDR1 is SGHNT and CDR2 YYREEE (reference sequence). Trimming removed 4 bases from V and 3 bases from J; junction bases left unmatched: 8. This CDR3 reads CASSSRTSAYYNEQFF. Written as DNA, the CDR3 is TGTGCCAGCAGCAGTAGGACTAGCGCATACTACAATGAGCAGTTCTTC.

This chain links TRBV7-6 with TRBJ2-1; 11 bases fit TRBD2. V was clipped by 5 bases and J by 0 bases; unmatched bases: 3. This CDR3 comprises 16 residues. Germline CDR1 is SGHVS and CDR2 is FNYEAQ. The CDR3 sequence is CASSPTSGSSYNEQFF. The DNA of the CDR3 is TGTGCCAGCAGCCCTACTAGCGGGAGCTCCTACAATGAGCAGTTCTTC. The full variable domain, completed using reference TRBV7-6 and TRBJ2-1, is GAGVSQSPRYKVTKRGQDVALRCDPISGHVSLYWYRQALGQGPEFLTYFNYEAQQDKSGLPNDRFSAERPEGSISTLTIQRTEQRDSAMYRCASSPTSGSSYNEQFFGPGTRLTVL.

This clone showed up just once. The rearrangement joins TRBV10-3 to TRBJ1-1; no firm D call. Trimming removed 7 bases from V and 1 base from J, with 13 bases in between. Germline V lookup: CDR1 ENHRY, CDR2 SYGVKD. The CDR3 consists of 14 residues. The CDR3 sequence is CAIKVTGGNTEAFF. The DNA of the CDR3 is TGTGCCATCAAGGTCACGGGAGGGAACACTGAAGCTTTCTTT.

The chain joins TRBV5-6 to TRBJ1-1; D remains ambiguous. Trimming removed 0 bases at V and 5 bases at J, with 5 bases between. Looked up from germline, CDR1 is SGHDT and CDR2 is YYEEEE. There are 12 residues in the CDR3. CDR3 residues: CASSLAVTEAFF. The CDR3 bases are TGTGCCAGCAGCTTGGCTGTGACTGAAGCTTTCTTT.

The chain employs TRBV7-3 and TRBJ2-1, with TRBD1 as a possible D gene (5 bases). V lost 2 bases to trimming and J lost 9 bases, with 8 bases between them. The CDR3 consists of 12 residues. Germline V lookup: CDR1 SGHTA, CDR2 FQGTGA. The CDR3 spells CASSLQGGEQFF. The CDR3 DNA reads as TGTGCCAGCAGCTTACAGGGCGGTGAGCAGTTCTTC.

This chain joins TRBV5-1 and TRBJ2-7, with D unclear. This CDR3 contains 12 residues. V lost 5 bases, J lost 0 bases, and 6 bases lay in between. The germline V gene has CDR1 SGHRS and CDR2 YFSETQ. CDR3 in DNA: TGCGCCAGCAGACGCGACTCCTACGAGCAGTACTTC. Translating it yields CASRRDSYEQYF.

In this sample, this clone turned up once. Written as DNA, the CDR3 is TGTGCCAGCAGCCCGGGGAGGGCGGCTTCCTACGAGCAGTACTTC. Amino acids: CASSPGRAASYEQYF. V usage is TRBV6-6 and J usage is TRBJ2-7; 7 nucleotides agree with TRBD2. Trimming took 6 bases from V and 1 from J; bases not matched to a gene: 9. Germline values: CDR1 MNHNY, CDR2 SVGAGI (reference sequence). There are 15 residues in the CDR3.